The next 22 T cell receptor beta chains were all read from a single sample in a study of T-cell memory formation after mild COVID-19. TCRdb independently ran MiXCR on the 5' RACE reads; one entry per CDR3 protein. The profile shows approximately 490,000 distinct CDR3 sequences, about a fifth of them singletons. Sequencing input: PBMCs or a T cell subset sorted from them (not recorded which). These receptor sequences come from an adult woman who had mild COVID-19 (a few samples of this study predate the infection). Cell type and time point are not known.

This clonotype was recorded at least ten times. The chain recombines TRBV20-1 with TRBJ1-5; TRBD1 agrees at 9 bases. With 3 bases clipped from V and 7 bases from J, the junction kept 10 bases outside the gene matches. This CDR3 has 15 residues. Germline V gives CDR1 DFQATT, CDR2 SNEGSKA (reference sequence). The chain's CDR3 is CSARAAGTGWQPQHF. The CDR3 DNA reads as TGCAGTGCTAGGGCCGCCGGGACAGGGTGGCAGCCCCAGCATTTT.

J is TRBJ2-1 and V is TRBV7-2; weak D call: TRBD2 (5 bases). The CDR3 consists of 17 residues. In germline, CDR1 is SGHTA, CDR2 FQGNSA. Trimming left V 0 bases short and J 7 bases short, with 19 bases between. Here the CDR3 DNA reads TGTGCCAGCAGCTTAGCCCCCCATTGGGAGATAGGGAATGAGCAGTTCTTC. Encoded protein: CASSLAPHWEIGNEQFF.

The J gene is TRBJ2-2, the V gene TRBV20-1, with a possible D match to TRBD1 (5 bases). V was cut by 6 bases and J by 0 bases, with 11 bases left in between. The CDR3 loop spans 14 amino acids. Per the germline V gene, CDR1 is DFQATT and CDR2 is SNEGSKA (reference sequence). The chain's CDR3 is CSARRGSNTGELFF. DNA of the CDR3: TGCAGTGCGAGAAGGGGCTCGAACACCGGGGAGCTGTTTTTT.

This clonotype was seen more than once but under ten times. V and J are TRBV6-5 and TRBJ1-1; 7 bases are shared with TRBD1. The germline V gene has CDR1 MNHEY and CDR2 SVGAGI. This CDR3 has 13 residues. The V gene end was trimmed by 7 bases and the J gene end by 4 bases; junction bases not matched to a gene: 6. The CDR3 region is CASTVQGFTEAFF. CDR3 in DNA: TGTGCCAGCACCGTACAGGGGTTCACTGAAGCTTTCTTT.

In its sample, this clonotype was seen many times. The chain uses TRBV5-1 and TRBJ2-7; D might be TRBD2 (6 bases). CDR1 is SGHRS and CDR2 is YFSETQ in the germline V gene. Between the trimmed V and J ends, which lost 4 bases and 2 bases, there was a span of 10 bases. This CDR3 region has 13 residues. CDR3 nucleotides: TGCGCCAGCAGCCCAGGACTAACCTACGAGCAGTACTTC. Amino acids: CASSPGLTYEQYF.

V and J are TRBV7-8 and TRBJ1-5, with a possible D match to TRBD1 (5 bases). CDR3 size: 16 residues. CDR1 is SGHVS and CDR2 is FQNEAQ in the germline V gene. Trimming left V 0 bases short and J 2 bases short, with 11 bases between. CDR3 region: CASSLAAGQGNQPQHF. The CDR3 region has the DNA TGTGCCAGCAGCTTAGCGGCAGGGCAGGGCAATCAGCCCCAGCATTTT.

This clonotype has only a few counts. The CDR3: CASSLAGAGGEQYF. CDR3 bases: TGTGCCAGCAGCTTAGCAGGGGCGGGGGGCGAGCAGTACTTC. This chain connects TRBV11-2 to TRBJ2-7; 8 bases align to TRBD2. Trimming at V came to 1 base and at J to 6 bases, leaving 5 bases not matched to a gene. Germline assignment: CDR1 SGHAT and CDR2 FQNNGV. The CDR3 contains 14 residues. Supplemented by reference TRBV11-2 and TRBJ2-7, the full variable domain reads EAGVAQSPRYKIIEKRQSVAFWCNPISGHATLYWYQQILGQGPKLLIQFQNNGVVDDSQLPKDRFSAERLKGVDSTLKIQPAKLEDSAVYLCASSLAGAGGEQYFGPGTRLTVT.

The chain uses TRBV12-3 or TRBV12-4 and TRBJ1-1, with TRBD1 identical over 10 bases. V was clipped by 6 bases and J by 5 bases; unmatched bases: 6. The CDR3 runs to 14 residues. In DNA form, the CDR3 reads TGTGCCAGCAGCCACGGACAGGGGGAAACTGAAGCTTTCTTT. Residues: CASSHGQGETEAFF.

The sample holds a few counts of this clonotype. V is TRBV13 and J is TRBJ2-5; D remains ambiguous. The V gene lost 1 base and the J gene lost 5 bases, with 8 bases spanning the gap. This CDR3 is 13 amino acids long. Germline-derived CDR1 and CDR2 are PRHDT and FYEKMQ (reference sequence). CDR3 protein: CASSLVDVETQYF. The CDR3 DNA sequence: TGTGCCAGCAGCTTAGTGGACGTGGAGACCCAGTACTTC.

This clonotype has only a few counts. The chain carries TRBV13 and TRBJ2-2; D is tentatively TRBD1 or TRBD2 (5 bases each). The CDR3 covers 15 residues. Per the germline V gene, CDR1 is PRHDT and CDR2 is FYEKMQ (reference sequence). The V and J ends lost 5 bases and 7 bases respectively, with 17 bases between them. CDR3 sequence (DNA): TGTGCCAGCAGCATATCGATCAGGGAGAACGGGGAGCTGTTTTTT. Protein product: CASSISIRENGELFF.

This clonotype was seen a handful of times. V usage is TRBV7-9 and J usage is TRBJ2-3; the D gene is possibly TRBD2 (5 bases). The CDR3 has 16 residues. V was cut by 5 bases and J by 11 bases, with 26 bases left in between. In germline, CDR1 is SEHNR, CDR2 FQNEAQ (reference sequence). The CDR3 coding sequence is TGTGCCAGCAGCCGAAATGCCCCTGATACTTCTCGGGGGCAGTATTTT. This translates into CASSRNAPDTSRGQYF. The full variable domain, in which reference TRBV7-9 and TRBJ2-3 provide the parts outside the CDR3, is DTGVSQNPRHKITKRGQNVTFRCDPISEHNRLYWYRQTLGQGPEFLTYFQNEAQLEKSRLLSDRFSAERPKGSFSTLEIQRTEQGDSAMYLCASSRNAPDTSRGQYFGPGTRLTVL.

V usage is TRBV19 and J usage is TRBJ2-3; D is unresolved. CDR1 is LNHDA, CDR2 SQIVND, per germline (reference sequence). The CDR3 length is 14 residues. Trimming took off 5 bases at V and 5 bases at J, with 14 bases between the two ends. The CDR3 here is CASSSLGEEDTQYF. The CDR3 coding sequence is TGTGCCAGTAGTTCCCTTGGAGAGGAAGATACGCAGTATTTT.

The chain is built from TRBV7-2 and TRBJ2-4; D is perhaps TRBD1 (5 bases). With 2 bases removed from V and 3 bases from J, the gap between germline ends came to 8 bases. The CDR3 sequence is 14 residues long. Germline V gene sequence: CDR1 SGHTA, CDR2 FQGNSA. This chain's CDR3 is CASSLQGVKNIQYF. The CDR3 nucleotides are TGTGCCAGCAGCTTACAGGGTGTCAAAAACATTCAGTACTTC.

This clonotype was recorded at least ten times. The chain employs TRBV4-2 and TRBJ2-2, with 12 bases that match TRBD2. Germline CDR1 reads LGHNA; CDR2 reads YNFKEQ. The J segment lost 4 bases and the V segment lost 0 bases, leaving 9 bases of the junction unmatched. The CDR3 contains 19 residues. The CDR3 DNA is TGTGCCAGCAGCCAAGATAGACTAGCGGGAGTAGGTGGCACCGGGGAGCTGTTTTTT. This translates into CASSQDRLAGVGGTGELFF.

V is TRBV24-1 and J is TRBJ2-1; 10 positions agree with TRBD1. The V and J ends lost 9 bases and 7 bases, in that order; junction bases with no gene match: 11. The CDR3 totals 15 residues. The germline CDR1 and CDR2 sequences are KGHDR and SFDVKD. This chain's CDR3 is CATDEGQGRVNEQFF. The CDR3 DNA is TGTGCCACCGATGAGGGACAGGGGCGGGTGAATGAGCAGTTCTTC.

This clonotype has just a few counts. V and J are TRBV20-1 and TRBJ1-1, with 7 positions matching TRBD1. J was trimmed by 0 bases and V by 1 base; bases with no gene match: 2. The CDR3 extends over 14 amino acids. CDR1 is DFQATT, CDR2 SNEGSKA, per germline (reference sequence). CDR3 sequence (DNA): TGCAGTGCTAGAGGCGACAGGGTGAACACTGAAGCTTTCTTT. Its protein product is CSARGDRVNTEAFF.

A single count supports this clonotype. A much larger clone is a single base away; this may be a read error. The rearrangement uses TRBV7-6 and TRBJ2-3; 7 bases line up with TRBD1. Unmatched junction bases numbered 10, after V lost 2 bases and J lost 5 bases. The CDR3 runs 16 residues. The germline CDR1 and CDR2 sequences are SGHVS and FNYEAQ. In DNA, the CDR3 is TGTGCCAGCAGCTTATATAGCGACAGGGTCATAGATACGCAGTATTTT. Translating it yields CASSLYSDRVIDTQYF.

J is TRBJ2-5 and V is TRBV7-2; D gene ambiguous. This CDR3 spans 13 amino acids. Germline loops: CDR1 SGHTA, CDR2 FQGNSA. Trimming stripped 0 bases from V and 3 bases from J, with 5 bases between. In DNA, the CDR3 is TGTGCCAGCAGCTTAGCGCGGAAAGAGACCCAGTACTTC. Protein: CASSLARKETQYF. The complete variable domain, with remaining parts taken from reference TRBV7-2 and TRBJ2-5, reads GAGVSQSPSNKVTEKGKDVELRCDPISGHTALYWYRQSLGQGLEFLIYFQGNSAPDKSGLPSDRFSAERTGGSVSTLTIQRTQQEDSAVYLCASSLARKETQYFGPGTRLLVL.

The chain recombines TRBV4-2 with TRBJ1-1, with 9 nucleotides matching TRBD1. Trimming took 5 bases from V and 6 from J; bases not matched to a gene: 4. This CDR3 region has 13 residues. Germline CDR1 is LGHNA and CDR2 is YNFKEQ. CDR3 protein: CASSGRQGAEAFF. Here the CDR3 DNA reads TGTGCCAGCAGCGGTCGACAGGGGGCTGAAGCTTTCTTT.

The sample holds a few counts of this clonotype. An end of the junction does not agree with germline; a read error may underlie this. The chain carries TRBV7-3 and TRBJ2-5; a weak D match, TRBD2 (5 bases). Germline V gives CDR1 SGHTA, CDR2 FQGTGA. The CDR3 is made up of 14 amino acids. The CDR3 protein is CASSVTEARGTQYF. CDR3 nucleotides: TGTGCCAGCAGCGTAACAGAGGCCCGGGGGACCCAGTACTTC.

This chain connects TRBV13 to TRBJ2-1; 7 nucleotides align to TRBD2. The CDR3 has 15 amino acids. V trimming: 5 bases; J trimming: 1 base; junction bases outside the gene matches: 5. From germline, CDR1 is PRHDT and CDR2 FYEKMQ (reference sequence). CDR3 region: CASSPHGGSYNEQFF. DNA for the CDR3: TGTGCCAGCAGCCCGCACGGGGGGTCCTACAATGAGCAGTTCTTC.

This clonotype was seen more than once but under ten times. In nucleotides, the CDR3 is TGTGCCAGCAGCCAAGGGGGACTAGCGGGAGTGGGCGAGCAGTACTTC. Amino acid sequence: CASSQGGLAGVGEQYF. The chain couples TRBV4-2 to TRBJ2-7, with 14 bases fitting TRBD2. The CDR3 is 16 amino acids. V shed 1 base and J 6 bases; nucleotides not matched to a gene: 5. Germline V gene lookup returns CDR1 LGHNA and CDR2 YNFKEQ.